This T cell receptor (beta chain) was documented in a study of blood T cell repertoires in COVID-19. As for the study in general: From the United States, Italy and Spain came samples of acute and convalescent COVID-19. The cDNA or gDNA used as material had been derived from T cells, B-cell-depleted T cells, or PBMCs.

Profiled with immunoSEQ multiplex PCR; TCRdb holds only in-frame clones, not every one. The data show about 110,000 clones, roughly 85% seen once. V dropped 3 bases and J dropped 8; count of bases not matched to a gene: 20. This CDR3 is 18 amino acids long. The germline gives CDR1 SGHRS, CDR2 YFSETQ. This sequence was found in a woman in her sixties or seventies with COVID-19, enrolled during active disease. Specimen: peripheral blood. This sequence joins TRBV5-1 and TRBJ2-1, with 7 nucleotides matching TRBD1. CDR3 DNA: TGCGCCAGCAGCTCTGGCAGGGACAGCGCCTCCCTCAACGATGAGCAGTTCTTC. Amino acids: CASSSGRDSASLNDEQFF.